What follows describes a single T cell receptor beta chain. Single viable CD3+CD4+CD8-CD45RO+ cells were sorted as the memory CD4+ T cells. Germline V gene lookup returns CDR1 MNHEY and CDR2 SVGAGI. The V end was cut by 5 bases, the J end by 4 bases, with 11 bases between. The CDR3 runs 14 residues. Assay: immunoSEQ multiplex PCR; the TCRdb copy retains only in-frame clones and omits some. The table has 35,000 to 45,000 clones, around three quarters seen once. The source of the sample is a study of memory CD4+ T cells and cytomegalovirus serostatus. The sequenced sample consisted of memory CD4+ T cells from blood. This receptor was obtained from an adult in good health and CMV-seropositive. The chain employs TRBV6-5 and TRBJ1-4; D unresolved. CDR3 region: CASSRGTVNEKLFF. Written as DNA, the CDR3 is TGTGCCAGCAGTCGCGGAACAGTTAATGAAAAACTGTTTTTT.